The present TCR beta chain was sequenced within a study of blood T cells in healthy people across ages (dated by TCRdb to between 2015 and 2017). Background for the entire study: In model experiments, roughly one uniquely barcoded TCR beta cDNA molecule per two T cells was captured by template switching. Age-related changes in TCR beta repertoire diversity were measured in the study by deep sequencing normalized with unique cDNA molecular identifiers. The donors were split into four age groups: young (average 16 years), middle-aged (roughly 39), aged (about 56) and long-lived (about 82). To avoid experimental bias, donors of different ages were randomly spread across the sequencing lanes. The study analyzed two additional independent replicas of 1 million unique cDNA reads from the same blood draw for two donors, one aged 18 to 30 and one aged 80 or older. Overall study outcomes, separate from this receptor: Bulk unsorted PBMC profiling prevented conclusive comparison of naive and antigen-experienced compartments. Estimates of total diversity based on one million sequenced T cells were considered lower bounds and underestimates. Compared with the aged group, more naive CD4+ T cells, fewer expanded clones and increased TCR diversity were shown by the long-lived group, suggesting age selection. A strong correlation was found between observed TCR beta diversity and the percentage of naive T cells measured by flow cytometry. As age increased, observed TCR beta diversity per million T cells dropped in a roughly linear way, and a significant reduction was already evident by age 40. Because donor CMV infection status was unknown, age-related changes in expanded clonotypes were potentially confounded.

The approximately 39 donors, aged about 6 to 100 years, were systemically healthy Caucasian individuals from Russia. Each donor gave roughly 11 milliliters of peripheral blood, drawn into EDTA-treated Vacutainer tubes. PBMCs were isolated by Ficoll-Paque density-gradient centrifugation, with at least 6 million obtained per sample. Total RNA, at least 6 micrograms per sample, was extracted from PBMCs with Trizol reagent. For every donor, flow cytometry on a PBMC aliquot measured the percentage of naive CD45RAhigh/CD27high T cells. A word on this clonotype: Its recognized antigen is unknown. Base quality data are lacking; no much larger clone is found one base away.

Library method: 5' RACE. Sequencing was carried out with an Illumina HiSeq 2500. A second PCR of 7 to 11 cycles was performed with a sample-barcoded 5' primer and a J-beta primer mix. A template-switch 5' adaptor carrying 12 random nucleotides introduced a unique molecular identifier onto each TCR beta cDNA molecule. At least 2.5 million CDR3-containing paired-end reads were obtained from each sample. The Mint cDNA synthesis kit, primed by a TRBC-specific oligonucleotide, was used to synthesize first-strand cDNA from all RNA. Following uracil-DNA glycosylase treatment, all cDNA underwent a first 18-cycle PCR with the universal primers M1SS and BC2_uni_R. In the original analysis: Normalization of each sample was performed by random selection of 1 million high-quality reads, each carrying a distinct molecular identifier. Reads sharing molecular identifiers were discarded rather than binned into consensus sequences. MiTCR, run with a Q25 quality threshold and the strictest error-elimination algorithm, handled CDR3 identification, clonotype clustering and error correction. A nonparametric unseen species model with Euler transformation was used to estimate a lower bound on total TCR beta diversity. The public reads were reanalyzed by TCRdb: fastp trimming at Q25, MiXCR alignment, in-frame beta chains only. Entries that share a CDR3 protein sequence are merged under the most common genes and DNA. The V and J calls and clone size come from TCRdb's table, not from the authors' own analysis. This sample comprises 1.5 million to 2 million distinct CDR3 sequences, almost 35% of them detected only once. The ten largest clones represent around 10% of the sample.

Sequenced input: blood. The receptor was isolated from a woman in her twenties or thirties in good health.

For the CDR3, the sequence is CASSPFPGSVNQPQHF. Here is the DNA: TGTGCCAGCAGCCCGTTTCCGGGGTCAGTTAATCAGCCCCAGCATTTT. The chain is encoded by TRBV5-5 joined to TRBJ1-5; no D gene is confidently identified. V drops 4 bases and J drops 4 bases, leaving 18 bases in between. The CDR1 and CDR2 encoded by the germline V gene (reference sequence) are SGHKS and YYEKEE. Including cysteine and phenylalanine, the CDR3 has 16 amino acids. This entry keeps only the CDR3 DNA: 48 bases, framed from base 1.